Following are 23 T cell receptor beta chains from one sample sequenced in a study of T cell responses to AZD1222 COVID-19 vaccine. The assay was immunoSEQ multiplex PCR, and TCRdb's table has in-frame clones only and misses some. The sample lists 55,000 to 75,000 clones, more than 70% occurring once. The sample here was peripheral blood, taken on day 0 of AZD1222 vaccination. All receptors come from an adult in good health.

J is TRBJ2-1 and V is TRBV6-6; D tentatively reads TRBD1 or TRBD2 (6 bases each). Germline assignment: CDR1 MNHNY and CDR2 SVGAGI (reference sequence). The length of the CDR3 is 15 residues. V shed 3 bases and J shed 4 bases, with 13 bases lying between them. The chain's CDR3 is CASSYEGGPYNEQFF. CDR3 DNA sequence: TGTGCCAGCAGTTATGAGGGGGGACCGTACAATGAGCAGTTCTTC.

CDR3: CATRSPLATQYF. For the CDR3, the DNA is TGTGCCACCAGGTCCCCTTTGGCAACCCAGTACTTC. This chain uses TRBV24-1 with TRBJ2-5, with D unclear. Germline values: CDR1 KGHDR, CDR2 SFDVKD. The CDR3 contains 12 residues. Deletions cut 7 bases from V and 8 bases from J, with 13 bases between.

The chain recombines TRBV7-2 with TRBJ2-6; the match to TRBD1 covers 9 bases. V lost 5 bases, J lost 0 bases, and 8 bases stayed unmatched. The CDR3 spans 18 residues. Germline lookup yields CDR1 SGHTA and CDR2 FQGNSA. CDR3 DNA: TGTGCCAGCAGCCCAGTAGGGACAGGGAGCTCTGGGGCCAACGTCCTGACTTTC. It encodes CASSPVGTGSSGANVLTF.

The chain has TRBV9 and TRBJ2-5; 9 bases agree with TRBD2. Germline trimming cut 0 bases from V and 4 bases from J; bases unmatched to any gene: 4. The CDR3 consists of 15 residues. CDR1 and CDR2 (germline): SGDLS, YYNGEE. CDR3 nucleotides: TGTGCCAGCAGCGTAGGGACTAGCGTTGTAGAGACCCAGTACTTC. Translating gives CASSVGTSVVETQYF. Full variable domain (remainder filled in from reference TRBV9 and TRBJ2-5): DSGVTQTPKHLITATGQRVTLRCSPRSGDLSVYWYQQSLDQGLQFLIQYYNGEERAKGNILERFSAQQFPDLHSELNLSSLELGDSALYFCASSVGTSVVETQYFGPGTRLLVL.

This clone occurred a few times. The J gene is TRBJ2-6, the V gene TRBV27; 8 bases are shared with TRBD1. Losses at the gene ends were 5 bases for V and 3 bases for J; bases not matched to a gene: 6. This CDR3 is built from 16 residues. CDR1 and CDR2 (germline): MNHEY, SMNVEV (reference sequence). CDR3 amino acids: CASSPRTGNGANVLTF. Here the CDR3 DNA reads TGTGCCAGCAGTCCTCGGACAGGGAATGGGGCCAACGTCCTGACTTTC. Full variable domain (missing parts from reference TRBV27 and TRBJ2-6): EAQVTQNPRYLITVTGKKLTVTCSQNMNHEYMSWYRQDPGLGLRQIYYSMNVEVTDKGDVPEGYKVSRKEKRNFPLILESPSPNQTSLYFCASSPRTGNGANVLTFGAGSRLTVL.

This clone was counted a single time. The rearrangement uses TRBV19 and TRBJ1-1; possible D gene TRBD1, 6 bases. The germline V gene encodes CDR1 LNHDA and CDR2 SQIVND (reference sequence). V gave up 2 bases and J gave up 2 bases, with 9 bases separating them. The CDR3 is 14 amino acids. Here the CDR3 DNA reads TGTGCCAGTAGTATAATACAGGGAAACACTGAAGCTTTCTTT. This encodes CASSIIQGNTEAFF.

The chain joins TRBV7-8 to TRBJ1-5; perhaps TRBD1 as D (5 bases). CDR3 length equals 13 residues. Germline V gene data show CDR1 as SGHVS and CDR2 as FQNEAQ. V shed 3 bases and J shed 4 bases, with 7 bases lying between them. CDR3 loop: CASSFAGNQPQHF. The CDR3 DNA reads TGTGCCAGCAGCTTTGCAGGGAATCAGCCCCAGCATTTT.

This chain joins TRBV4-2 and TRBJ2-3, with 9 bases identical to TRBD2. The germline CDR1 and CDR2 sequences are LGHNA and YNFKEQ. There are 19 residues in the CDR3. V shed 0 bases, J shed 4 bases, and the junction held 14 bases outside the gene matches. CDR3 in amino acids: CASSQDTFIGTSYSDTQYF. In DNA form, the CDR3 reads TGTGCCAGCAGCCAAGATACTTTTATAGGGACTAGCTATTCAGATACGCAGTATTTT.

The chain combines TRBV6-5 with TRBJ1-3; D is perhaps TRBD1 (6 bases). The germline V gene encodes CDR1 MNHEY and CDR2 SVGAGI. V was pared by 0 bases and J by 3 bases, with 9 bases between. This CDR3 region has 15 residues. The CDR3 bases are TGTGCCAGCAGTTACTCCAGGGGCAGTGGAAACACCATATATTTT. This gives the protein CASSYSRGSGNTIYF.

The genes are TRBV19 and TRBJ2-1; the D call may be TRBD1 or TRBD2 (5 bases each). Germline V CDR1 and CDR2: LNHDA, SQIVND (reference sequence). Trimming shortened V by 5 bases and J by 7 bases, and 12 bases separated the two germline ends. The CDR3 totals 13 residues. The CDR3 DNA reads TGTGCCAGTAGTCCCGGGACCGGGAATGAGCAGTTCTTC. It is translated as CASSPGTGNEQFF.

The CDR3 DNA is TGTGCCAGCAGTTTCAATAGCAATCAGCCCCAGCATTTT. It is translated as CASSFNSNQPQHF. This sequence joins TRBV12-3 or TRBV12-4 and TRBJ1-5; D is undetermined. V was shortened by 3 bases and J by 0 bases, with 3 bases between the two germline ends. This CDR3 is built from 13 residues.

The chain has TRBV3-1 (or the pseudogene TRBV3-2) and TRBJ1-6, with TRBD1 matching over 7 bases. Unmatched junction bases numbered 6, after V lost 5 bases and J lost 5 bases. This CDR3 spans 15 amino acids. In germline, CDR1 is LGHDT, CDR2 YNNKEL (reference sequence). The CDR3 nucleotides are TGTGCCAGCAGCTATTCGACAGGGAATAATTCACCCCTCCACTTT. The encoded protein is CASSYSTGNNSPLHF.

The rearrangement links TRBV5-1 to TRBJ1-6, with D perhaps matching TRBD1 (5 bases). The V and J ends lost 0 bases and 9 bases respectively, with 16 bases between them. CDR3 length: 16 amino acids. Germline V gene lookup returns CDR1 SGHRS and CDR2 YFSETQ. CDR3 nucleotide sequence: TGCGCCAGCAGCTTGGTGCCCGGGACCGGAGGTTCACCCCTCCACTTT. This codes for CASSLVPGTGGSPLHF.

The chain employs TRBV19 and TRBJ1-1, with D perhaps matching TRBD1 (6 bases). Deletions cut 4 bases from V and 4 bases from J, with 16 bases between. The germline gives CDR1 LNHDA, CDR2 SQIVND (reference sequence). The CDR3 length is 15 residues. CDR3 nucleotides: TGTGCCAGTAGTACACAAGGGGGGGTGGGCACTGAAGCTTTCTTT. Translated, it gives CASSTQGGVGTEAFF. Full variable domain (rest looked up from reference TRBV19 and TRBJ1-1): DGGITQSPKYLFRKEGQNVTLSCEQNLNHDAMYWYRQDPGQGLRLIYYSQIVNDFQKGDIAEGYSVSREKKESFPLTVTSAQKNPTAFYLCASSTQGGVGTEAFFGQGTRLTVV.

The table lists this clone with a few counts. This chain joins TRBV7-3 and TRBJ2-5; D might be TRBD2 (6 bases). This CDR3 is built from 15 residues. V was shortened by 1 base and J by 5 bases, with 14 bases between the two germline ends. In germline, CDR1 is SGHTA, CDR2 FQGTGA. The CDR3 DNA sequence: TGTGCCAGCAGCTTAAGTGGGACTTCTAGGGAGACCCAGTACTTC. Translating it yields CASSLSGTSRETQYF.

The chain combines TRBV2 with TRBJ2-1, with 7 bases aligning to TRBD1. The V gene end was trimmed by 4 bases and the J gene end by 4 bases; junction bases not matched to a gene: 7. There are 15 residues in the CDR3. From germline, CDR1 is SNHLY and CDR2 FYNNEI. CDR3 sequence (DNA): TGTGCCAGCAGTGCCGACAGGGCGGTATACAATGAGCAGTTCTTC. It yields the protein CASSADRAVYNEQFF.

CDR3: CASSWGTPVVMEQYF. The CDR3 region has the DNA TGTGCCAGCAGCTGGGGGACTCCCGTAGTGATGGAGCAGTACTTC. The gene calls are TRBV7-9 and TRBJ2-7; tentatively, D is TRBD2 (6 bases). Looked up from germline, CDR1 is SEHNR and CDR2 is FQNEAQ (reference sequence). The CDR3 is 15 residues long. Trimming left V 4 bases short and J 7 bases short, with 20 bases between.

About this clone itself: The sample carries other DNA sequences with the same CDR3. V is TRBV7-9 and J is TRBJ1-6; unclear D gene. The CDR3 has 15 residues. Germline V gene sequence: CDR1 SEHNR, CDR2 FQNEAQ (reference sequence). V was pared by 1 base and J by 6 bases, with 10 bases between. CDR3 nucleotides: TGTGCCAGCAGCTTAGATCCGGTTGGTAATTCACCCCTCCACTTT. Residues: CASSLDPVGNSPLHF.

Within the sample, this clone is hyperexpanded (1% or more). This CDR3 is also generated by other DNA sequences in the sample. V gene TRBV12-3 or TRBV12-4 combines with J gene TRBJ1-5, with D unclear. The CDR3 has 13 amino acids. V was cut by 6 bases and J by 4 bases, with 10 bases left in between. CDR3 sequence reads: CASRRSSNQPQHF. The CDR3 DNA is TGTGCCAGCAGGCGGTCCTCGAATCAGCCCCAGCATTTT.

The chain joins TRBV5-1 to TRBJ1-1; D may be TRBD1 (6 bases). CDR1 SGHRS and CDR2 YFSETQ come from the germline V gene. V lost 4 bases, J lost 4 bases, and 14 bases lay in between. The CDR3 contains 14 residues. CDR3: CASSVGQRGTEAFF. The CDR3, as DNA: TGCGCCAGCAGCGTCGGACAGCGGGGCACTGAAGCTTTCTTT. Full variable domain (remainder filled in from reference TRBV5-1 and TRBJ1-1): KAGVTQTPRYLIKTRGQQVTLSCSPISGHRSVSWYQQTPGQGLQFLFEYFSETQRNKGNFPGRFSGRQFSNSRSEMNVSTLELGDSALYLCASSVGQRGTEAFFGQGTRLTVV.

Relative to its sample, this clone is medium-sized. This sequence joins TRBV7-7 and TRBJ2-5; possible D gene TRBD1, 7 bases. The CDR3 consists of 15 residues. CDR1 is SSHAT, CDR2 FNYEAQ, per germline (reference sequence). CDR3 loop: CASGDRERGGETQYF. CDR3 coding DNA: TGTGCTAGCGGCGACAGGGAACGGGGTGGAGAGACCCAGTACTTC.

The rearrangement uses TRBV7-2 and TRBJ2-1, with D possibly being TRBD1 or TRBD2 (6 bases each). Germline V CDR1 and CDR2: SGHTA, FQGNSA. CDR3 length: 15 amino acids. V lost 2 bases and J lost 7, with 15 bases in between. The CDR3, as DNA: TGTGCCAGCAGCTTAATGTCAGGGGCGGGGAATGAGCAGTTCTTC. Protein sequence: CASSLMSGAGNEQFF. The whole variable domain, filled in from reference TRBV7-2 and TRBJ2-1, reads GAGVSQSPSNKVTEKGKDVELRCDPISGHTALYWYRQSLGQGLEFLIYFQGNSAPDKSGLPSDRFSAERTGGSVSTLTIQRTQQEDSAVYLCASSLMSGAGNEQFFGPGTRLTVL.

The V call is TRBV7-9, the J call TRBJ2-2; no firm D call. Germline lookup yields CDR1 SEHNR and CDR2 FQNEAQ (reference sequence). CDR3 length equals 11 residues. Trimming took 6 bases from V and 5 from J, leaving 4 bases between them. Written as DNA, the CDR3 is TGTGCCAGCAGACGTACCGGGGAGCTGTTTTTT. Its protein product is CASRRTGELFF.